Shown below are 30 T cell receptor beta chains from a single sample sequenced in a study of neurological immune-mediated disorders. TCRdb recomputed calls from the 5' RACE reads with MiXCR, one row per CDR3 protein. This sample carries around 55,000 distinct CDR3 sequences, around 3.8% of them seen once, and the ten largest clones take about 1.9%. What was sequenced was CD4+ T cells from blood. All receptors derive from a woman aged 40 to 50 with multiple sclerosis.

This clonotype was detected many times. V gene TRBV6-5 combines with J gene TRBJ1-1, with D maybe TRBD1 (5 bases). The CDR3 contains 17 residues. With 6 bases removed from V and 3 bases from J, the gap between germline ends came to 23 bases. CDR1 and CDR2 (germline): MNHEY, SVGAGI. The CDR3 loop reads CASRRGWGSPRDTEAFF. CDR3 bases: TGTGCCAGCAGACGAGGTTGGGGTAGCCCCAGGGACACTGAAGCTTTCTTT.

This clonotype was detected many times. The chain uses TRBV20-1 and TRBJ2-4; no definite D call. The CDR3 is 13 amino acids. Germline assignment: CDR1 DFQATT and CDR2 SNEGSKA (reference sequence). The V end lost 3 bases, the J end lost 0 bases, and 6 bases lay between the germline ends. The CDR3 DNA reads TGCAGTGCTAGGGGTTTAGCCAAAAACATTCAGTACTTC. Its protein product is CSARGLAKNIQYF.

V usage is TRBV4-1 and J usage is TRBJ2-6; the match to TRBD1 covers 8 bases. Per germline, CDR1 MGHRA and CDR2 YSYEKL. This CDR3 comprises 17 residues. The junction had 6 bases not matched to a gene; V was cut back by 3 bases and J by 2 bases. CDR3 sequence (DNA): TGCGCCAGCAGCCACCGCAGACAGGGGACTGGGGCCAACGTCCTGACTTTC. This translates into CASSHRRQGTGANVLTF.

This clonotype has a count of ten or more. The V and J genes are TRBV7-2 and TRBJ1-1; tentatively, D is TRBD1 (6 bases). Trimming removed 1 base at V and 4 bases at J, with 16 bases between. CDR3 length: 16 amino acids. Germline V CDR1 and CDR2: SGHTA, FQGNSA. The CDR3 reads CASSLVIWGATTEAFF. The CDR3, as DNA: TGTGCCAGCAGCTTAGTAATTTGGGGGGCCACCACTGAAGCTTTCTTT.

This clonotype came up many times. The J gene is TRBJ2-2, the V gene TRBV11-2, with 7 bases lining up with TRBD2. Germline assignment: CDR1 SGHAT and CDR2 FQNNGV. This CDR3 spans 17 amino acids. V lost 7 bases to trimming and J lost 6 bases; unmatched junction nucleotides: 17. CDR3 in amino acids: CASTTRGGGRWSGELFF. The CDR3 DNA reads TGTGCCAGCACCACTAGGGGCGGGGGAAGGTGGTCCGGGGAGCTGTTTTTT.

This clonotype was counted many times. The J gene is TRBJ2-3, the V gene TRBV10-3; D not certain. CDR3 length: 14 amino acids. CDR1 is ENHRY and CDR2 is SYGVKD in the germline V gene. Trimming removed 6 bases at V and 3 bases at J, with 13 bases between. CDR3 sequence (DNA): TGTGCCATCAGGCCCTCGACCGGGACAGATACGCAGTATTTT. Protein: CAIRPSTGTDTQYF.

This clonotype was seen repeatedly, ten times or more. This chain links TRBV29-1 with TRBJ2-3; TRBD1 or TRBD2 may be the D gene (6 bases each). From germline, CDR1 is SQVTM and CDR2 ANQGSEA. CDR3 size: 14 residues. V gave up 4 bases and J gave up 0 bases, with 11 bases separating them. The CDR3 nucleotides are TGCAGCGTTGCGGGGGCAGAAAGCACAGATACGCAGTATTTT. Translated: CSVAGAESTDTQYF.

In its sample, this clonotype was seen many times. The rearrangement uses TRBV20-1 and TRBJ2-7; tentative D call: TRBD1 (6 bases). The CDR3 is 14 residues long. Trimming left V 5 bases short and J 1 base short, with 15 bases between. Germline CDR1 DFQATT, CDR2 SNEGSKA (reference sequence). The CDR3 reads CSALKIGTSYEQYF. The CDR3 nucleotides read TGCAGTGCTCTAAAGATCGGGACATCCTACGAGCAGTACTTC.

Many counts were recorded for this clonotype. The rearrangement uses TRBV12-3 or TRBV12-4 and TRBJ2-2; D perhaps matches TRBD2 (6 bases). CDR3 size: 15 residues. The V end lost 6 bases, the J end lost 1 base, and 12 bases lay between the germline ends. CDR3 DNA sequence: TGTGCCAGCAGCCGGGACTTCTTGAACACCGGGGAGCTGTTTTTT. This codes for CASSRDFLNTGELFF.

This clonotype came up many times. The CDR3 DNA reads as TGTGCCACCCGCGGGTGGGGGTTGCGCAATGAGCAGTTCTTC. Protein: CATRGWGLRNEQFF. The chain uses TRBV6-2 or TRBV6-3 and TRBJ2-1; D is tentatively TRBD1 or TRBD2 (5 bases each). The germline V gene has CDR1 MNHEY and CDR2 SVGEGT. Trimming left V 10 bases short and J 6 bases short, with 19 bases between. The CDR3 is 14 residues long.

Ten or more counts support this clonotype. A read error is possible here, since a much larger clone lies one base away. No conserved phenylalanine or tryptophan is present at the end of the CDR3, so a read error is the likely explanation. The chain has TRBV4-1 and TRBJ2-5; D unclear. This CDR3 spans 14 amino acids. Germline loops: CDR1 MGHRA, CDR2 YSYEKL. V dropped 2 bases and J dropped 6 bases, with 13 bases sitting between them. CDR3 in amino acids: CASSQTPPSKTQYC. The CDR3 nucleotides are TGCGCCAGCAGCCAAACCCCCCCGTCGAAGACCCAGTACTGC.

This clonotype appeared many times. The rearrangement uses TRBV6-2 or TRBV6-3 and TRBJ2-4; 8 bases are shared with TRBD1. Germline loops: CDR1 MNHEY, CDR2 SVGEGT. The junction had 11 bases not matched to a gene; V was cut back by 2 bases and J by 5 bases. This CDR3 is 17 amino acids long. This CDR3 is CASSYLPGGWEENIQYF. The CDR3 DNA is TGTGCCAGCAGTTACCTCCCAGGGGGCTGGGAGGAAAACATTCAGTACTTC.

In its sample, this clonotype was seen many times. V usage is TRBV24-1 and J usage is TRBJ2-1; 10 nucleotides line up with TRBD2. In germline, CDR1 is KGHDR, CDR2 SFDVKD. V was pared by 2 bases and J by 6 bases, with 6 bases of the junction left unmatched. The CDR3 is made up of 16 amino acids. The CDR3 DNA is TGTGCCACCAGTGATTGGCCACTAGCGGGGTCCAATGAGCAGTTCTTC. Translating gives CATSDWPLAGSNEQFF.

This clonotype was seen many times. The CDR3 is CSAPDRLNTEAFF. CDR3 sequence (DNA): TGCAGTGCACCGGACAGGTTGAACACTGAAGCTTTCTTT. The chain couples TRBV20-1 to TRBJ1-1; 7 bases line up with TRBD1. CDR1 and CDR2 (germline): DFQATT, SNEGSKA (reference sequence). This CDR3 is built from 13 residues. J lost 0 bases, V lost 6 bases, and 4 bases had no gene match.

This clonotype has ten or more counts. CDR3 protein: CASSRVSRAENTEAFF. The CDR3, as DNA: TGTGCCAGCTCAAGGGTCTCACGGGCGGAGAACACTGAAGCTTTCTTT. The genes are TRBV18 and TRBJ1-1; D is undetermined. Germline V gene sequence: CDR1 KGHSH, CDR2 LQKENI. V dropped 5 bases and J dropped 1 base, with 17 bases sitting between them. The CDR3 consists of 16 residues.

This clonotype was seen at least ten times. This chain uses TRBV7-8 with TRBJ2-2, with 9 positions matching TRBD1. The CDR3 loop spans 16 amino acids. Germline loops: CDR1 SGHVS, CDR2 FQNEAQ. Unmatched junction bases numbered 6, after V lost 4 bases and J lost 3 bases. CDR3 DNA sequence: TGTGCCAGCAGCTATGGACAGGGGAGGTACACCGGGGAGCTGTTTTTT. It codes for CASSYGQGRYTGELFF.

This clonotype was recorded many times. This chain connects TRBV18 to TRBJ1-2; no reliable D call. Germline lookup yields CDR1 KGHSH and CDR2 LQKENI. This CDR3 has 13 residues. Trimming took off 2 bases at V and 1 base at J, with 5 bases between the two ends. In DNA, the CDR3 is TGTGCCAGCTCACCAGGCGGTAACTATGGCTACACCTTC. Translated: CASSPGGNYGYTF. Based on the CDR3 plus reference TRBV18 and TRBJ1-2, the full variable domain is NAGVMQNPRHLVRRRGQEARLRCSPMKGHSHVYWYRQLPEEGLKFMVYLQKENIIDESGMPKERFSAEFPKEGPSILRIQQVVRGDSAAYFCASSPGGNYGYTFGSGTRLTVV.

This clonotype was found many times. CDR3 loop: CASRPGVDEQFF. The CDR3 bases are TGTGCCAGCAGGCCCGGGGTAGATGAGCAGTTCTTC. The chain joins TRBV6-1 to TRBJ2-1; D might be TRBD2 (5 bases). The length of the CDR3 is 12 residues. Trimming took 6 bases from V and 8 from J, leaving 11 bases between them. In germline, CDR1 is MNHNS, CDR2 SASEGT.

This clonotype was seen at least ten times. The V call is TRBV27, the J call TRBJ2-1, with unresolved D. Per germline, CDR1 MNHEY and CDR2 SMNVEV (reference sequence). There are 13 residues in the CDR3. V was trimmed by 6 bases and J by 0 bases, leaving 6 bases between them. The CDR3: CASRESSYNEQFF. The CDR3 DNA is TGTGCCAGCAGGGAAAGCTCCTACAATGAGCAGTTCTTC.

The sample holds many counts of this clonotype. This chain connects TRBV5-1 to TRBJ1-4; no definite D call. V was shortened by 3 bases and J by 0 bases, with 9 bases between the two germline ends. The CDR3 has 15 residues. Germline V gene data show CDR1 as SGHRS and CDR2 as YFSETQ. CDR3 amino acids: CASSWTLATNEKLFF. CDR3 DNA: TGCGCCAGCAGCTGGACTCTCGCAACTAATGAAAAACTGTTTTTT.

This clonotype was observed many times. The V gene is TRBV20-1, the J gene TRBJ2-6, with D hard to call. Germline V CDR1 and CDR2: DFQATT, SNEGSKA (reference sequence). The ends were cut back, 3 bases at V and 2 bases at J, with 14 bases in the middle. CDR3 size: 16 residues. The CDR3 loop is CSASLDGKPGANVLTF. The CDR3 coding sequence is TGCAGTGCTAGTTTGGATGGGAAGCCTGGGGCCAACGTCCTGACTTTC.

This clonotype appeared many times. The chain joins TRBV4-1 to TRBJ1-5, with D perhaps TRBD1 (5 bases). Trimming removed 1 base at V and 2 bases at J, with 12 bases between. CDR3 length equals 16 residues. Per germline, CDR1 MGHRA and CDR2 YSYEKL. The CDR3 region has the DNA TGCGCCAGCAGCCAAGTAGGGACTTCGCGCAATCAGCCCCAGCATTTT. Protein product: CASSQVGTSRNQPQHF.

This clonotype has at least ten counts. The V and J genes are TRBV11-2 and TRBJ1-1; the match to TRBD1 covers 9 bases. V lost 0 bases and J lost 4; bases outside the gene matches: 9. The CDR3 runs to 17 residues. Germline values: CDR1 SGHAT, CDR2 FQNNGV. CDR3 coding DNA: TGTGCCAGCAGCTTAGATGGTGGACAGGGGTTAGGCACTGAAGCTTTCTTT. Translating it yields CASSLDGGQGLGTEAFF.

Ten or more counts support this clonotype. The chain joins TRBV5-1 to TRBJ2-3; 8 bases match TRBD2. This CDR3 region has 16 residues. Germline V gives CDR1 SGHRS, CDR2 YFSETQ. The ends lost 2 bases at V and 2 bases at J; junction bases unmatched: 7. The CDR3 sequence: CASSFRLATTTDTQYF. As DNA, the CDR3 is TGCGCCAGCAGCTTTCGACTAGCGACTACCACAGATACGCAGTATTTT.

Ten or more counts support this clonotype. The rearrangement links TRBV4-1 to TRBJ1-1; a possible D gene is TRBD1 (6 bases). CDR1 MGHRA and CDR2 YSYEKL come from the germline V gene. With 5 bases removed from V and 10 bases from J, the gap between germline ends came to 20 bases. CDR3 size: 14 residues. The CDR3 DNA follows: TGCGCCAGCAGCGCCCTTCGCGGGGGCGAGGCAGCTTTCTTT. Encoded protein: CASSALRGGEAAFF.

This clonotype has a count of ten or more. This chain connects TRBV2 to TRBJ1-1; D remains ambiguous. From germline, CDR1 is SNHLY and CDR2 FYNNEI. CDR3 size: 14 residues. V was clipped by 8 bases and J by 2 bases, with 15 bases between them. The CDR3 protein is CASAQRSINTEAFF. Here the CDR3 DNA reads TGTGCCAGCGCGCAAAGATCGATCAACACTGAAGCTTTCTTT.

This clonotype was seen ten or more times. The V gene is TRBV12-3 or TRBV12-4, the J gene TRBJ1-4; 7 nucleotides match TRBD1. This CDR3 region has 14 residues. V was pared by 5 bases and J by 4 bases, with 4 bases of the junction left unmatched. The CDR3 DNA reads TGTGCCAGCAGTCCGGACAGGCGTAATGAAAAACTGTTTTTT. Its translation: CASSPDRRNEKLFF.

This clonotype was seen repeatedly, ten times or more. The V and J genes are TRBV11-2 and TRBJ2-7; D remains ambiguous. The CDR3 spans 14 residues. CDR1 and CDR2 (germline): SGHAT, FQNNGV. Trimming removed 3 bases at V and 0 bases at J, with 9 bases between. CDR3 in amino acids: CASSFTESSYEQYF. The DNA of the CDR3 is TGTGCCAGCAGCTTTACGGAGAGCTCCTACGAGCAGTACTTC.

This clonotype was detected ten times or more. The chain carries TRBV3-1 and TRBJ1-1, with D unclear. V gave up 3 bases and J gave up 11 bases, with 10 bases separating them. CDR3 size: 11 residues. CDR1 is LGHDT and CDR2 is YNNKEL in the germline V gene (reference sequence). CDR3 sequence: CASSQGRAAFF. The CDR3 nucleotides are TGTGCCAGCAGCCAGGGTCGTGCGGCTTTCTTT.

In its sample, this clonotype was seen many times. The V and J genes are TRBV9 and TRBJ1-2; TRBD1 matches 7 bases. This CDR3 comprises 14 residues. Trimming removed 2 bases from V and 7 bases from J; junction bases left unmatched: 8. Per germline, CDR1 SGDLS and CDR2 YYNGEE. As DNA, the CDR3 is TGTGCCAGCAGCGTCACAGGGGCTTCGGGTGGCTACACCTTC. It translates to CASSVTGASGGYTF. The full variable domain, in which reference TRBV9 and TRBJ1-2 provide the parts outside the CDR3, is DSGVTQTPKHLITATGQRVTLRCSPRSGDLSVYWYQQSLDQGLQFLIQYYNGEERAKGNILERFSAQQFPDLHSELNLSSLELGDSALYFCASSVTGASGGYTFGSGTRLTVV.